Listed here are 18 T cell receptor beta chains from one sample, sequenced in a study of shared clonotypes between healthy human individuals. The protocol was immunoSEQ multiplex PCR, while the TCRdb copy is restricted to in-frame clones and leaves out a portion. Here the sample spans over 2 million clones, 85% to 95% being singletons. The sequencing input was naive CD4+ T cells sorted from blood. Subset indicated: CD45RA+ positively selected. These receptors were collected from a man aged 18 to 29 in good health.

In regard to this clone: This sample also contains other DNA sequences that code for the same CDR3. CDR3 amino acids: CSYRGSSYNEQFF. The DNA of the CDR3 is TGCAGCTACAGGGGCAGCTCCTACAATGAGCAGTTCTTC. The J gene is TRBJ2-1, the V gene TRBV29-1; 7 nucleotides agree with TRBD1. V dropped 8 bases and J dropped 0; count of bases not matched to a gene: 4. The CDR3 is 13 amino acids. The V gene's germline CDR1 is SQVTM and CDR2 ANQGSEA.

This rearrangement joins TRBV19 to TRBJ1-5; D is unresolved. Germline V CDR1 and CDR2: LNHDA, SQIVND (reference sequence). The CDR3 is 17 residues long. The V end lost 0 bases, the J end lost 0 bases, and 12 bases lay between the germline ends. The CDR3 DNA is TGTGCCAGTAGTATAGATTATACAGACTATAGCAATCAGCCCCAGCATTTT. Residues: CASSIDYTDYSNQPQHF.

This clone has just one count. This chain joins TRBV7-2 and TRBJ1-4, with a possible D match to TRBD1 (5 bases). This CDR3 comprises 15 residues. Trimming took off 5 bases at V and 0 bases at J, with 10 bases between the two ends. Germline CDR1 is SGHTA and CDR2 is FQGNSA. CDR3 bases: TGTGCCAGCAGCGAACAGGTCGCAACTAATGAAAAACTGTTTTTT. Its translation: CASSEQVATNEKLFF. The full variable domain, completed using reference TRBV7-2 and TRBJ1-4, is GAGVSQSPSNKVTEKGKDVELRCDPISGHTALYWYRQSLGQGLEFLIYFQGNSAPDKSGLPSDRFSAERTGGSVSTLTIQRTQQEDSAVYLCASSEQVATNEKLFFGSGTQLSVL.

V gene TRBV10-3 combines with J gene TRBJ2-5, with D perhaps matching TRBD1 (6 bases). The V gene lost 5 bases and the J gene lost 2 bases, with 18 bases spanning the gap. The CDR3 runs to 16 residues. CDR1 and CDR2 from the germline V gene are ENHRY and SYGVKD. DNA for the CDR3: TGTGCCATCAGTCCCTTATCGACAGGCCTACAAGAGACCCAGTACTTC. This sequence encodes CAISPLSTGLQETQYF.

As DNA, the CDR3 is TGTGCCAGCAGCCAGGGTAATGGAGAGACCCAGTACTTC. It translates to CASSQGNGETQYF. The chain couples TRBV5-6 to TRBJ2-5, with D possibly being TRBD1 (5 bases). CDR3 length: 13 amino acids. Germline V gives CDR1 SGHDT, CDR2 YYEEEE. The V end lost 4 bases, the J end lost 4 bases, and 11 bases lay between the germline ends.

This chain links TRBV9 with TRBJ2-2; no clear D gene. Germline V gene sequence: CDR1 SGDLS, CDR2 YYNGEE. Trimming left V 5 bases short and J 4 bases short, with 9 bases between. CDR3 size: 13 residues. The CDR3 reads CASSNTVTGELFF. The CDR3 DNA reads TGTGCCAGCAGTAATACCGTCACCGGGGAGCTGTTTTTT.

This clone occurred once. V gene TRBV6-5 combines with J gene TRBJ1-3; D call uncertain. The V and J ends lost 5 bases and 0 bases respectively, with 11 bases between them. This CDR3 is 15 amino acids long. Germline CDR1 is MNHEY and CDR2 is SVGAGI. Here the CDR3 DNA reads TGTGCCAGCAGTATGGACGGAATCTCTGGAAACACCATATATTTT. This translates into CASSMDGISGNTIYF.

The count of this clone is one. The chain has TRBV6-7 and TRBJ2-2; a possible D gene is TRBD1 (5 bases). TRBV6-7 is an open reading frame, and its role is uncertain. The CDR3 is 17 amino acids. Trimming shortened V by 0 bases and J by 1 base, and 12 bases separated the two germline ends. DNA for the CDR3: TGTGCCAGCAGTTACTCGTCCGTCAGGGAGAACACCGGGGAGCTGTTTTTT. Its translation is CASSYSSVRENTGELFF.

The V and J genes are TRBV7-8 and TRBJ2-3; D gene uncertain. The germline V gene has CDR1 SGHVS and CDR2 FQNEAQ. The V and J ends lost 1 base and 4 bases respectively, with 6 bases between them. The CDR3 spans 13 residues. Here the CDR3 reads CASSLGRADTQYF. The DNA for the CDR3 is TGTGCCAGCAGCTTAGGCCGCGCAGATACGCAGTATTTT.

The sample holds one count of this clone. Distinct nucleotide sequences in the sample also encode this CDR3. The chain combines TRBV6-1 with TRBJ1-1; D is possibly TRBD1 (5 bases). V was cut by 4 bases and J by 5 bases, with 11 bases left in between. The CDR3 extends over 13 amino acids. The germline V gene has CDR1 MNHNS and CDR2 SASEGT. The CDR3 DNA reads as TGTGCCAGCAGTGGGTGGGGGTATACTGAAGCTTTCTTT. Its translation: CASSGWGYTEAFF.

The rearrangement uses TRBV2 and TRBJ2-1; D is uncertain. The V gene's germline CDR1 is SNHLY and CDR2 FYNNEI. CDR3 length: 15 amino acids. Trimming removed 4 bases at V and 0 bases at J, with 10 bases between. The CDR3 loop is CASSADGSSYNEQFF. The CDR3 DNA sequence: TGTGCCAGCAGTGCGGACGGAAGCTCCTACAATGAGCAGTTCTTC.

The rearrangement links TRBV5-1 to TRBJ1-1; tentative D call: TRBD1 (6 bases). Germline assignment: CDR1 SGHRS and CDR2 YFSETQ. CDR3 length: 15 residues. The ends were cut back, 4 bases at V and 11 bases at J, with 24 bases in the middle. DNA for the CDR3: TGCGCCAGCAGCCCCGAAGGGGGGGCTAACAGTCGGGCTTTCTTT. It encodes CASSPEGGANSRAFF.

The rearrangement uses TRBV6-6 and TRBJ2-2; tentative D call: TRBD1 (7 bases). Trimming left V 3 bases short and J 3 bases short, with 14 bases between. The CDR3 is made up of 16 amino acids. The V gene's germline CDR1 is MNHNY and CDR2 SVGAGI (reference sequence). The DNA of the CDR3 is TGTGCCAGCAGTTATGGCGGGACAGATCACACCGGGGAGCTGTTTTTT. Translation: CASSYGGTDHTGELFF.

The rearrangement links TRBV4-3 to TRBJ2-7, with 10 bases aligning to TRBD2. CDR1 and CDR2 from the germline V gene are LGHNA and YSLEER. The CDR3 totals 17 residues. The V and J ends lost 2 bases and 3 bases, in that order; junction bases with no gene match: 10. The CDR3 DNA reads TGCGCCAGCAGCCAAAACCCCGTAGCGGGAGGTTACTACGAGCAGTACTTC. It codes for CASSQNPVAGGYYEQYF.

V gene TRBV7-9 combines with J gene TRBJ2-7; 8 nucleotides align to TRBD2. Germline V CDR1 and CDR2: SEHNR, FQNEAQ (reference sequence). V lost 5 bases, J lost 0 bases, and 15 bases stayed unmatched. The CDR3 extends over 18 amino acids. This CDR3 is CASSRDTMLAGSSYEQYF. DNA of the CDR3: TGTGCCAGCAGCCGAGACACGATGCTAGCGGGTTCCTCCTACGAGCAGTACTTC.

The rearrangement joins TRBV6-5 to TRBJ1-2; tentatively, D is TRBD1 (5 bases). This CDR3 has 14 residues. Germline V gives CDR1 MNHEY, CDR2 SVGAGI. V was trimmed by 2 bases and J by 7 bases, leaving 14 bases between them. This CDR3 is CASSYRARESGYTF. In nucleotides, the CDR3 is TGTGCCAGCAGTTACAGGGCCAGGGAGTCTGGCTACACCTTC.

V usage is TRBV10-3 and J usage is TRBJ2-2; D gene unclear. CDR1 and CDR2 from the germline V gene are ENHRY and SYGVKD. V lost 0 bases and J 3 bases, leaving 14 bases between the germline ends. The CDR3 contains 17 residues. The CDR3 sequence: CAISESSSPTDTGELFF. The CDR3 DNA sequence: TGTGCCATCAGTGAGTCTTCGTCGCCGACGGACACCGGGGAGCTGTTTTTT.

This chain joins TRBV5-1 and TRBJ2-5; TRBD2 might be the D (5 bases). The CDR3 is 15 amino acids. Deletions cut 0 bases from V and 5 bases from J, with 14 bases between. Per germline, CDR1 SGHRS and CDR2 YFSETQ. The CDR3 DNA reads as TGCGCCAGCAGCTTGGCGTCCAGCGGAGAGGAGACCCAGTACTTC. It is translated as CASSLASSGEETQYF.